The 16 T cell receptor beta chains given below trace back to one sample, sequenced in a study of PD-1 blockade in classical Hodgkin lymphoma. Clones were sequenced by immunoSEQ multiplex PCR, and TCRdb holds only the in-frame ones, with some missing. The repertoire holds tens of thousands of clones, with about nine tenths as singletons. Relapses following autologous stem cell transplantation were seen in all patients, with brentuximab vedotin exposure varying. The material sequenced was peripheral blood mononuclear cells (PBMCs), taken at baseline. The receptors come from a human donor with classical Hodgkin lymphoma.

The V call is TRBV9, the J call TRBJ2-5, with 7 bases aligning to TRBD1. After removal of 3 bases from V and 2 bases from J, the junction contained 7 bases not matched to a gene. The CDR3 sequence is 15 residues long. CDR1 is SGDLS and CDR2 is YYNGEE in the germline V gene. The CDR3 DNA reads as TGTGCCAGCAGCGGGAGTGGACAGGCTCAAGAGACCCAGTACTTC. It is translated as CASSGSGQAQETQYF.

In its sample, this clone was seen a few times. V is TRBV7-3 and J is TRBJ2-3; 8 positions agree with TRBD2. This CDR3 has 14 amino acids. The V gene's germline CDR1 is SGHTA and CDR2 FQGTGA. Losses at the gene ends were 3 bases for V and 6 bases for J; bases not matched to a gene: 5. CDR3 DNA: TGTGCCAGCAGCTTTCGGCGGGGGGATGATACGCAGTATTTT. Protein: CASSFRRGDDTQYF.

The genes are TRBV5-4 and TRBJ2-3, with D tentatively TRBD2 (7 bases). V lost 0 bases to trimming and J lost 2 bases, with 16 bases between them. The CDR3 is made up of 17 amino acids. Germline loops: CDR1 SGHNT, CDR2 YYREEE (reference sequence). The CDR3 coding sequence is TGTGCCAGCAGCTTGGAGGGAGGGCCGGGGGCCACAGATACGCAGTATTTT. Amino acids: CASSLEGGPGATDTQYF.

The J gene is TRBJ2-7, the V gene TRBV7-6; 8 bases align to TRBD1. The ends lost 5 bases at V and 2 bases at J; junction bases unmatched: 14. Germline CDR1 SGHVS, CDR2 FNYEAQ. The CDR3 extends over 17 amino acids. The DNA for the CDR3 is TGTGCCAGCAGCAAACACCCGGACAGGGAGGTCACCTACGAGCAGTACTTC. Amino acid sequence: CASSKHPDREVTYEQYF.

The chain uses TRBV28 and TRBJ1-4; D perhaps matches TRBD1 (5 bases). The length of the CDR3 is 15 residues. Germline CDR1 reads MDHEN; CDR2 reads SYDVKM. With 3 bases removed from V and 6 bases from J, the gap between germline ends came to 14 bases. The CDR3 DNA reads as TGTGCCAGCAGTTTTGGGACCGGGGCGGATGAAAAACTGTTTTTT. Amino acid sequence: CASSFGTGADEKLFF.

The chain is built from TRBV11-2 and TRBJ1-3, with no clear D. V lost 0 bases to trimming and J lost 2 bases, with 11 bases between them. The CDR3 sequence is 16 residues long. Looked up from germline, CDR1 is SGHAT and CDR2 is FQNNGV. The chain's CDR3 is CASSLDSLWAGNTIYF. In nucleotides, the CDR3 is TGTGCCAGCAGCTTAGATAGTCTATGGGCTGGAAACACCATATATTTT.

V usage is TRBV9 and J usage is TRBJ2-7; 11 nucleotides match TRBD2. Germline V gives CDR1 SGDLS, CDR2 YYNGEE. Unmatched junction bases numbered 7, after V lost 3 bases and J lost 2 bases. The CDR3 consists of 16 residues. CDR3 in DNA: TGTGCCAGCAGCGGACCAACTAGCGGGGGACCCTACGAGCAGTACTTC. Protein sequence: CASSGPTSGGPYEQYF.

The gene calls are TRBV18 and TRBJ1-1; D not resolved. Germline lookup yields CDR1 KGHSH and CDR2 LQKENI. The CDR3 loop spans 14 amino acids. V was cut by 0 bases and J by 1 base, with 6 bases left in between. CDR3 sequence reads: CASSPPSGNTEAFF. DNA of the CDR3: TGTGCCAGCTCACCACCTTCGGGGAACACTGAAGCTTTCTTT.

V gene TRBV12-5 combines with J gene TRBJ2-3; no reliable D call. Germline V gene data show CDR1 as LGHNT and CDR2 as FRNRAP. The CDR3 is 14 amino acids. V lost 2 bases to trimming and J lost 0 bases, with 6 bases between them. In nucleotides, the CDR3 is TGTGCTAGTGGTTTGACGATTAGCACAGATACGCAGTATTTT. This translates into CASGLTISTDTQYF.

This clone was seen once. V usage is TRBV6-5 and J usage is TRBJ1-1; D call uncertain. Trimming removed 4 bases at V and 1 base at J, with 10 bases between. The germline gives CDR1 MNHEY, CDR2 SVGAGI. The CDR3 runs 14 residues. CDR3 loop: CASSSISGNTEAFF. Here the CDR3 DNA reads TGTGCCAGCAGTTCAATCTCGGGGAACACTGAAGCTTTCTTT.

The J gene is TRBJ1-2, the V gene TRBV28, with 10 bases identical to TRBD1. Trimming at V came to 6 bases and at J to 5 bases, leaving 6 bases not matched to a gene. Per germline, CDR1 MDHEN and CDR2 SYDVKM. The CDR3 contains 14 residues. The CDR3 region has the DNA TGTGCCAGCAGCCCCGGGACAGGGGTTTATGGCTACACCTTC. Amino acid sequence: CASSPGTGVYGYTF.

The CDR3: CASSLRTRDREKEGYTF. CDR3 DNA sequence: TGTGCCAGCAGCTTACGCACACGGGACAGGGAGAAGGAAGGCTACACCTTC. The chain combines TRBV7-8 with TRBJ1-2; 9 nucleotides match TRBD1. CDR1 and CDR2 (germline): SGHVS, FQNEAQ. With V trimmed by 2 bases and J by 8 bases, 15 bases remained unmatched. The CDR3 sequence is 17 residues long.

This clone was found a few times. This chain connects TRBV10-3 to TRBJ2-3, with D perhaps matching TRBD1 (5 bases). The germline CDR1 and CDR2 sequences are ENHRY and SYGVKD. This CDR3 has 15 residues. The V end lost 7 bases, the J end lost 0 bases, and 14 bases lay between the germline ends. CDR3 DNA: TGTGCCATCAAGTCGCAGGGCTATAGCACAGATACGCAGTATTTT. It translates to CAIKSQGYSTDTQYF.

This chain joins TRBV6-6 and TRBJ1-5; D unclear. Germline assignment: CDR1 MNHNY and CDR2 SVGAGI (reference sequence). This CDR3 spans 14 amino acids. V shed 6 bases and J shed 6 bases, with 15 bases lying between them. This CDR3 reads CASSLQKGGQPQHF. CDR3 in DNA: TGTGCCAGCAGCCTTCAAAAGGGAGGTCAGCCCCAGCATTTT.

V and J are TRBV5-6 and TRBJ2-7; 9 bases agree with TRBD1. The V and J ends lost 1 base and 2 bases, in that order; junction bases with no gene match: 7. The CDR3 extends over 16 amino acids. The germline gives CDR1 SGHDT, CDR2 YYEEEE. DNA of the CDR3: TGTGCCAGCAGCTTGCCTGGACAGGGGCTGCCCTACGAGCAGTACTTC. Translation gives CASSLPGQGLPYEQYF.

The CDR3 region is CASSGQFRGPTYEQYF. CDR3 in DNA: TGTGCCAGCAGTGGCCAATTCAGGGGGCCCACCTACGAGCAGTACTTC. The gene calls are TRBV25-1 and TRBJ2-7; 8 bases map to TRBD1. Germline CDR1 reads MGHDK; CDR2 reads SYGVNS. The CDR3 loop spans 16 amino acids. V shed 4 bases and J 2 bases; nucleotides not matched to a gene: 10.